Sequencing of this TCR beta chain was carried out in a study of blood T cell repertoires in COVID-19. Germline V gene sequence: CDR1 LNHNV, CDR2 YYDKDF (reference sequence). J was trimmed by 0 bases and V by 3 bases; bases with no gene match: 7. CDR3 size: 17 residues. Some clones are missing from TCRdb's copy, which holds only in-frame ones; the method was immunoSEQ multiplex PCR. Counted here are 200,000 to 250,000 clones, 83% occurring once; the ten biggest clones make up over 0.95%. This chain connects TRBV15 to TRBJ2-2; 7 bases match TRBD2. This clonotype was obtained from a woman in her thirties with COVID-19, enrolled during active disease. The sequenced sample was peripheral blood. The CDR3 protein is CATSRELATANTGELFF. CDR3 in DNA: TGTGCCACCAGCAGGGAACTAGCGACGGCGAACACCGGGGAGCTGTTTTTT.